This T cell receptor (beta chain) was identified in a study of blood T cell repertoires in COVID-19. CDR1 is SGHRS, CDR2 YFSETQ, per germline. V gave up 0 bases and J gave up 3 bases; unmatched junction bases: 13. CDR3 length: 18 residues. Measured with immunoSEQ multiplex PCR; TCRdb has only the in-frame clones, and not every one. This repertoire shows 200,000 or so clones, more than 80% found once; its top ten account for approximately 8.2%. The receptor was isolated from a woman aged 18-30 years who had recovered from COVID-19. The specimen sequenced was PBMCs or T cells enriched from blood (not recorded which). The genes are TRBV5-1 and TRBJ2-7; TRBD2 agrees at 9 bases. The CDR3 loop reads CASSLDTLGLAGIYEQYF. The CDR3 DNA reads as TGCGCCAGCAGCTTGGACACACTGGGCCTAGCGGGGATCTACGAGCAGTACTTC.